The source of this T cell receptor (beta chain) is a study of blood T cell repertoires in COVID-19. Study at large: Some COVID-19 samples were acute and others convalescent; all came from the United States, Italy and Spain.

Authors' analysis steps: The authors estimated nucleated cell counts from reference gene primer amplification. Generated by immunoSEQ multiplex PCR, the TCRdb table keeps only in-frame clones and is missing some. That table furnishes V, J and clone size, whereas the DNA furnished D and trimming. The sample carries 150,000 to 200,000 clones, around 84% recorded once. The CDR3 sequence is 15 residues long. The germline CDR1 and CDR2 sequences are LNHDA and SQIVND (reference sequence). Germline trimming cut 6 bases from V and 4 bases from J; bases unmatched to any gene: 10. This clone was detected only once.

The chain links TRBV19 to TRBJ1-2; 8 bases agree with TRBD1. The specimen was peripheral blood. The clonotype comes from an elderly woman with acute or convalescent COVID-19. CDR3 residues: CASSNQGARGYGYTF. In nucleotides, the CDR3 is TGTGCCAGTAGCAACCAGGGGGCTAGGGGCTATGGCTACACCTTC.